The 8 T cell receptor beta chains below all came from one sample that was sequenced in a study of T cell responses to AZD1222 COVID-19 vaccine. Some clones are missing from TCRdb's copy, which holds only in-frame ones; the method was immunoSEQ multiplex PCR. This sample has 90,000 to 120,000 clones, with roughly nine tenths found just once. The sequenced sample was peripheral blood, obtained on day 0 of AZD1222 vaccination. The origin of the receptors is an adult in good health.

The chain recombines TRBV28 with TRBJ2-4; 9 bases are a match to TRBD2. Trimming at V came to 2 bases and at J to 0 bases, leaving 5 bases not matched to a gene. CDR3 length: 17 amino acids. Germline V gene data show CDR1 as MDHEN and CDR2 as SYDVKM. The CDR3 sequence is CASSLLGLALAKNIQYF. The CDR3 DNA is TGTGCCAGCAGTTTACTAGGACTAGCGCTAGCCAAAAACATTCAGTACTTC.

This clone was found once. The V and J genes are TRBV5-4 and TRBJ1-3, with TRBD1 as a possible D gene (5 bases). The V end was cut by 5 bases, the J end by 0 bases, with 9 bases between. The CDR3 is 14 residues long. CDR1 and CDR2 (germline): SGHNT, YYREEE (reference sequence). The CDR3 DNA sequence: TGTGCCAGCAGTGAGGGGTACTCTGGAAACACCATATATTTT. Its translation is CASSEGYSGNTIYF.

This CDR3 reads CASSRPRGSSYNSPLHF. DNA of the CDR3: TGTGCCAGCAGTCGCCCAAGGGGGAGCTCCTATAATTCACCCCTCCACTTT. This chain connects TRBV6-6 to TRBJ1-6; TRBD1 is a possible D gene (6 bases). The CDR3 is 17 residues long. V gave up 5 bases and J gave up 0 bases, with 14 bases separating them. Germline V gene data show CDR1 as MNHNY and CDR2 as SVGAGI (reference sequence).

The chain recombines TRBV7-9 with TRBJ1-1, with D hard to call. The CDR3 is 15 residues long. CDR1 and CDR2 from the germline V gene are SEHNR and FQNEAQ (reference sequence). Trimming took 1 base from V and 1 from J, leaving 10 bases between them. This CDR3 is CASSLDLTGNTEAFF. The CDR3 nucleotides are TGTGCCAGCAGCTTAGATCTAACGGGGAACACTGAAGCTTTCTTT.

The chain employs TRBV6-5 and TRBJ2-7; tentative D call: TRBD2 (6 bases). This CDR3 region has 14 residues. Trimming removed 7 bases from V and 6 bases from J, with 19 bases in between. CDR1 and CDR2 (germline): MNHEY, SVGAGI. This chain's CDR3 is CASTGRDPGPEQYF. In DNA form, the CDR3 reads TGTGCCAGCACAGGGCGGGACCCGGGGCCCGAGCAGTACTTC.

The chain has TRBV7-2 and TRBJ2-7; possibly TRBD2 for D (6 bases). Germline CDR1 is SGHTA and CDR2 is FQGNSA. CDR3 size: 14 residues. The V end was cut by 10 bases, the J end by 2 bases, with 18 bases between. CDR3 bases: TGTGCCATAGCCGGGGGACGGGAAACCTACGAGCAGTACTTC. Protein: CAIAGGRETYEQYF.

The chain links TRBV30 to TRBJ1-1; D remains unclear. The germline V gene encodes CDR1 GTSNPN and CDR2 SVGIG (reference sequence). The CDR3 covers 13 residues. Trimming removed 3 bases from V and 0 bases from J, with 8 bases in between. In nucleotides, the CDR3 is TGTGCCTGGAGCAACGGTCTGAACACTGAAGCTTTCTTT. Its protein product is CAWSNGLNTEAFF.

This rearrangement joins TRBV18 to TRBJ1-4; D possibly corresponds to TRBD1 (6 bases). The CDR3 is 17 residues long. Germline CDR1 reads KGHSH; CDR2 reads LQKENI. V shed 3 bases and J shed 0 bases, with 14 bases lying between them. Here the CDR3 DNA reads TGTGCCAGCTCACCGAAAACAGGGAAAACAACTAATGAAAAACTGTTTTTT. This translates into CASSPKTGKTTNEKLFF.